The 32 T cell receptor beta chains below all came from one sample that was sequenced in a study of memory CD4+ T cells and cytomegalovirus serostatus. Single viable CD3+CD4+CD8-CD45RO+ cells were sorted as the memory CD4+ T cells. Libraries were prepared by immunoSEQ multiplex PCR; TCRdb keeps only in-frame clonotypes and omits some of them. The repertoire has around 45,000 clones, over 65% of them found once; the top ten carry about 2.1%. Source material: memory CD4+ T cells from blood. The origin of the receptors is an adult in good health and CMV-seronegative.

This clone was observed a few times. This rearrangement joins TRBV6-1 to TRBJ2-7; D is unresolved. V lost 4 bases and J lost 1, with 2 bases in between. Looked up from germline, CDR1 is MNHNS and CDR2 is SASEGT. The CDR3 length is 11 residues. The chain's CDR3 is CASSASYEQYF. The CDR3 region has the DNA TGTGCCAGCAGTGCTTCCTACGAGCAGTACTTC.

CDR3: CASGGLAGLAKNIQYF. CDR3 bases: TGTGCCTCTGGGGGACTAGCGGGGCTAGCCAAAAACATTCAGTACTTC. The chain joins TRBV19 to TRBJ2-4; 13 nucleotides line up with TRBD2. V gave up 11 bases and J gave up 0 bases; unmatched junction bases: 7. The CDR3 is 16 residues long. Germline V CDR1 and CDR2: LNHDA, SQIVND (reference sequence).

V and J are TRBV30 and TRBJ2-7, with TRBD1 matching over 9 bases. Trimming cost V 5 bases and J 4 bases; bases outside gene matches: 3. Per germline, CDR1 GTSNPN and CDR2 SVGIG (reference sequence). The CDR3 has 12 amino acids. CDR3 residues: CAWDRGIYEQYF. Written as DNA, the CDR3 is TGTGCCTGGGACAGGGGGATTTACGAGCAGTACTTC.

V usage is TRBV28 and J usage is TRBJ2-7; TRBD1 agrees at 7 bases. Germline V gene lookup returns CDR1 MDHEN and CDR2 SYDVKM. V shed 5 bases and J 5 bases; nucleotides not matched to a gene: 6. The CDR3 length is 13 residues. CDR3 loop: CASSALDRDEQYF. CDR3 coding DNA: TGTGCCAGCAGTGCCCTAGACAGGGACGAGCAGTACTTC.

The rearrangement uses TRBV5-4 and TRBJ2-5, with D perhaps being TRBD1 or TRBD2 (5 bases each). CDR3 length: 16 residues. Trimming took 4 bases from V and 0 from J, leaving 16 bases between them. Germline assignment: CDR1 SGHNT and CDR2 YYREEE (reference sequence). In DNA form, the CDR3 reads TGTGCCAGCAGCAGAGCAGGGACCCGGTACCAAGAGACCCAGTACTTC. Amino acids: CASSRAGTRYQETQYF.

The chain recombines TRBV7-3 with TRBJ2-1; TRBD2 matches 8 bases. J lost 7 bases, V lost 2 bases, and 7 bases had no gene match. Germline assignment: CDR1 SGHTA and CDR2 FQGTGA. This CDR3 has 15 amino acids. The CDR3, as DNA: TGTGCCAGCAGCTTATTAGCGGGGTCGTTGAATGAGCAGTTCTTC. Encoded protein: CASSLLAGSLNEQFF.

The chain recombines TRBV11-2 with TRBJ2-6, with D uncertain. The V end lost 0 bases, the J end lost 4 bases, and 13 bases lay between the germline ends. CDR1 and CDR2 (germline): SGHAT, FQNNGV. This CDR3 spans 17 amino acids. The CDR3 spells CASSLDQGSTGANVLTF. The CDR3 DNA follows: TGTGCCAGCAGCTTAGATCAAGGGTCAACGGGGGCCAACGTCCTGACTTTC.

V is TRBV5-1 and J is TRBJ1-2; 9 bases are a match to TRBD1. Germline V gives CDR1 SGHRS, CDR2 YFSETQ. CDR3 size: 17 residues. Trimming removed 4 bases from V and 3 bases from J; junction bases left unmatched: 13. This CDR3 is CASSQSGTGSNDYGYTF. CDR3 in DNA: TGCGCCAGCAGCCAATCCGGGACAGGGAGCAATGACTATGGCTACACCTTC.

V and J are TRBV6-1 and TRBJ2-2, with TRBD2 as a possible D gene (6 bases). This CDR3 is 15 amino acids long. The germline V gene encodes CDR1 MNHNS and CDR2 SASEGT. V lost 3 bases, J lost 1 base, and 9 bases lay in between. CDR3 residues: CASSERDLNTGELFF. CDR3 bases: TGTGCCAGCAGTGAGAGGGACTTGAACACCGGGGAGCTGTTTTTT.

The V call is TRBV30, the J call TRBJ2-1, with D possibly being TRBD1 (5 bases). V was shortened by 4 bases and J by 7 bases, with 11 bases between the two germline ends. CDR1 is GTSNPN and CDR2 is SVGIG in the germline V gene (reference sequence). The CDR3 totals 12 residues. The CDR3 loop reads CAWMAGRNEQFF. The CDR3, as DNA: TGTGCCTGGATGGCAGGGCGTAATGAGCAGTTCTTC.

The chain recombines TRBV2 with TRBJ2-2; possibly TRBD1 or TRBD2 for D (5 bases each). V was trimmed by 4 bases and J by 6 bases, leaving 6 bases between them. This CDR3 is 12 amino acids long. CDR1 is SNHLY, CDR2 FYNNEI, per germline. The CDR3 protein is CASSVGPGELFF. CDR3 DNA: TGTGCCAGCAGTGTGGGACCCGGGGAGCTGTTTTTT.

This rearrangement joins TRBV19 to TRBJ1-1, with 8 bases identical to TRBD1. CDR1 and CDR2 (germline): LNHDA, SQIVND (reference sequence). There are 14 residues in the CDR3. Trimming removed 5 bases from V and 4 bases from J; junction bases left unmatched: 6. This chain's CDR3 is CASSLQGGGTEAFF. CDR3 coding DNA: TGTGCCAGTAGTTTACAGGGGGGGGGCACTGAAGCTTTCTTT.

V usage is TRBV6-6 and J usage is TRBJ1-2, with D perhaps matching TRBD1 (5 bases). The CDR3 is 14 amino acids. V gave up 6 bases and J gave up 8 bases, with 19 bases separating them. Per the germline V gene, CDR1 is MNHNY and CDR2 is SVGAGI (reference sequence). The CDR3 coding sequence is TGTGCCAGCAGACTGACCTCTTTAGGGGCCGGCTACACCTTC. Protein: CASRLTSLGAGYTF.

This clone has just a few counts. V and J are TRBV7-3 and TRBJ1-6; tentative D call: TRBD1 (6 bases). Germline loops: CDR1 SGHTA, CDR2 FQGTGA. CDR3 length equals 14 residues. V lost 3 bases and J lost 7, with 10 bases in between. CDR3 coding DNA: TGTGCCAGCAGCTTGACAGGAGTGAATTCACCCCTCCACTTT. Translated: CASSLTGVNSPLHF. Complete variable domain (other parts from reference TRBV7-3 and TRBJ1-6): GAGVSQTPSNKVTEKGKYVELRCDPISGHTALYWYRQSLGQGPEFLIYFQGTGAADDSGLPNDRFFAVRPEGSVSTLKIQRTERGDSAVYLCASSLTGVNSPLHFGNGTRLTVT.

The chain couples TRBV6-1 to TRBJ2-5, with D possibly called TRBD1 or TRBD2 (7 bases each). The CDR3 loop spans 18 amino acids. Germline V gene data show CDR1 as MNHNS and CDR2 as SASEGT. V lost 2 bases and J 5 bases, leaving 24 bases between the germline ends. The CDR3 DNA reads TGTGCCAGCAGTGAATGGATTGGGGGGAGGGGGCGCGTGGAGACCCAGTACTTC. Amino acid sequence: CASSEWIGGRGRVETQYF.

The chain joins TRBV11-2 to TRBJ1-6; D unclear. The CDR3 spans 15 residues. Per the germline V gene, CDR1 is SGHAT and CDR2 is FQNNGV. The germline V and J ends were trimmed by 5 bases and 10 bases, with 18 bases remaining between them. The DNA for the CDR3 is TGTGCCAGCAGCCTGAGTGAGACCCCTTTCTCACCCCTCCACTTT. Amino acid sequence: CASSLSETPFSPLHF. Complete variable domain (other parts from reference TRBV11-2 and TRBJ1-6): EAGVAQSPRYKIIEKRQSVAFWCNPISGHATLYWYQQILGQGPKLLIQFQNNGVVDDSQLPKDRFSAERLKGVDSTLKIQPAKLEDSAVYLCASSLSETPFSPLHFGNGTRLTVT.

The genes are TRBV11-3 and TRBJ1-6, with a tentative D call TRBD1 (5 bases). The CDR3 covers 16 residues. Germline V lookup: CDR1 SGHNT, CDR2 YENEEA. V was shortened by 0 bases and J by 3 bases, with 9 bases between the two germline ends. CDR3 DNA sequence: TGTGCCAGCAGCTTAGACAGGGTCGGCTATAATTCACCCCTCCACTTT. It encodes CASSLDRVGYNSPLHF.

The chain employs TRBV18 and TRBJ1-6; TRBD1 is a possible D gene (6 bases). Trimming stripped 2 bases from V and 3 bases from J, with 14 bases between. CDR3 length equals 17 residues. Germline V gene sequence: CDR1 KGHSH, CDR2 LQKENI. The CDR3 sequence is CASSPTGPASYNSPLHF. The CDR3 nucleotides are TGTGCCAGCTCACCAACAGGGCCCGCGAGCTATAATTCACCCCTCCACTTT.

This clone has only a few counts. The chain employs TRBV19 and TRBJ1-1, with D perhaps matching TRBD1 (6 bases). Trimming cost V 2 bases and J 6 bases, with 7 bases left between them. CDR3 length equals 12 residues. Germline V CDR1 and CDR2: LNHDA, SQIVND (reference sequence). The CDR3 DNA sequence: TGTGCCAGTAGTATACGGACAGCTGAAGCTTTCTTT. Translated: CASSIRTAEAFF.

On this clone: Relative to the germline gene, one junction end is altered; a read error may explain this. The chain carries TRBV2 and TRBJ1-1, with a weak D call TRBD1 (5 bases). Germline V gives CDR1 SNHLY, CDR2 FYNNEI. There are 14 residues in the CDR3. The CDR3 nucleotides are TGTGCCACCAGTTTAACCCGGGACTCTTCTAAAGCTTTCTTT. This gives the protein CATSLTRDSSKAFF.

The J gene is TRBJ1-2, the V gene TRBV18; TRBD1 is a possible D gene (6 bases). The CDR3 spans 13 residues. Trimming stripped 6 bases from V and 7 bases from J, with 15 bases between. CDR1 is KGHSH, CDR2 LQKENI, per germline. In nucleotides, the CDR3 is TGTGCCAGCTCGATGGACAGTGGGGTTGGCTACACCTTC. Protein product: CASSMDSGVGYTF.

This rearrangement joins TRBV21-1 to TRBJ1-5. TRBV21-1 is tagged as a pseudogene. The CDR3 has 16 amino acids. The CDR3 loop reads CASSTDPPRGNQPQHF. CDR3 bases: TGTGCCAGCAGCACCGACCCCCCGAGGGGCAATCAGCCCCAGCATTTT.

The chain recombines TRBV9 with TRBJ1-3, with TRBD1 as a possible D gene (5 bases). CDR3 length equals 14 residues. V was pared by 0 bases and J by 4 bases, with 8 bases between. From germline, CDR1 is SGDLS and CDR2 YYNGEE. The CDR3 bases are TGTGCCAGCAGCGTAGCAGGGTTAGGAAACACCATATATTTT. Translating gives CASSVAGLGNTIYF.

The CDR3, as DNA: TGCGCCAGCAGCTTACCATCTAGCGGGGGGGACGAGCAGTTCTTC. Amino acids: CASSLPSSGGDEQFF. The rearrangement links TRBV5-1 to TRBJ2-1, with 12 nucleotides matching TRBD2. The CDR3 totals 15 residues. J was trimmed by 10 bases and V by 2 bases; bases with no gene match: 7. Germline CDR1 reads SGHRS; CDR2 reads YFSETQ.

The rearrangement links TRBV7-2 to TRBJ1-3; D is unresolved. Between the trimmed V and J ends, which lost 1 base and 6 bases, there was a span of 10 bases. The germline CDR1 and CDR2 sequences are SGHTA and FQGNSA. The CDR3 totals 14 residues. The CDR3 here is CASSLGRSQNTIYF. The CDR3 bases are TGTGCCAGCAGCTTAGGCAGGTCGCAAAACACCATATATTTT.

The rearrangement links TRBV5-1 to TRBJ1-1; D gene uncertain. CDR1 SGHRS and CDR2 YFSETQ come from the germline V gene. Deletions cut 4 bases from V and 1 base from J, with 11 bases between. This CDR3 is built from 14 residues. CDR3 in DNA: TGCGCCAGCAGCGTAGACCCCTGGAACACTGAAGCTTTCTTT. Its translation: CASSVDPWNTEAFF.

The rearrangement uses TRBV11-2 and TRBJ1-3; D ambiguous. Per germline, CDR1 SGHAT and CDR2 FQNNGV. Trimming removed 5 bases from V and 0 bases from J, with 17 bases in between. This CDR3 region has 17 residues. The CDR3 DNA reads TGTGCCAGCAGCCCGGGCCTTTGGACCAGCTCTGGAAACACCATATATTTT. Protein sequence: CASSPGLWTSSGNTIYF.

This sequence joins TRBV5-1 and TRBJ2-4, with 8 bases that match TRBD2. There are 18 residues in the CDR3. V shed 0 bases, J shed 6 bases, and the junction held 14 bases outside the gene matches. CDR1 is SGHRS, CDR2 YFSETQ, per germline. The CDR3 coding sequence is TGCGCCAGCAGCTTGGACGGTAGCGGGGATCCACACAGAAACATTCAGTACTTC. Its translation: CASSLDGSGDPHRNIQYF.

This clone occurred a few times. The chain uses TRBV6-1 and TRBJ1-5; D unresolved. CDR3 size: 13 residues. Germline values: CDR1 MNHNS, CDR2 SASEGT. With 1 base removed from V and 7 bases from J, the gap between germline ends came to 8 bases. CDR3 in DNA: TGTGCCAGCAGTGAAGACCCAAGGCAGCCCCAGCATTTT. As protein: CASSEDPRQPQHF.

The J gene is TRBJ1-1, the V gene TRBV6-6, with D uncertain. Germline V CDR1 and CDR2: MNHNY, SVGAGI (reference sequence). The germline V and J ends were trimmed by 5 bases and 0 bases, with 10 bases remaining between them. The length of the CDR3 is 14 residues. CDR3 amino acids: CASSPQTLNTEAFF. CDR3 sequence (DNA): TGTGCCAGCAGTCCACAAACATTGAACACTGAAGCTTTCTTT.

This chain joins TRBV5-4 and TRBJ2-2; tentatively, D is TRBD2 (7 bases). The CDR3 consists of 16 residues. CDR1 is SGHNT, CDR2 YYREEE, per germline (reference sequence). Trimming stripped 4 bases from V and 7 bases from J, with 20 bases between. CDR3 sequence reads: CASSPGGSSEIGELFF. The DNA for the CDR3 is TGTGCCAGCAGCCCGGGGGGCTCGTCGGAGATCGGGGAGCTGTTTTTT.

This chain uses TRBV5-1 with TRBJ1-5, with D possibly TRBD1 on 5 matching bases. Germline CDR1 is SGHRS and CDR2 is YFSETQ. V lost 10 bases and J 4 bases, leaving 12 bases between the germline ends. This CDR3 comprises 12 residues. The CDR3 sequence: CADGGYNQPQHF. In DNA, the CDR3 is TGCGCCGATGGGGGTTATAATCAGCCCCAGCATTTT.